This T cell receptor beta chain was sequenced for a study of PD-1 blockade in classical Hodgkin lymphoma. At the level of the study: It was nivolumab at 3 mg/kg, given intravenously every 2 weeks, that patients received. Study-level findings and limits: The baseline diversity of complete responders showed similarity to that of newly diagnosed patients. With respect to the repertoire differences, their causes, possibly disease activity or prior therapy, remain undefined. Unlike CD8+ TCR diversity, which did not rise significantly by C4D1, CD4+ TCR diversity did.

Time point here: cycle 4 day 1 (C4D1), after less than 7 weeks of nivolumab. Each of the patients experienced relapse following autologous stem cell transplantation, and their brentuximab vedotin exposure differed. Regarding this clone: What it recognizes is unknown.

This CDR3 has 15 amino acids. The germline V gene encodes CDR1 SGHVS and CDR2 FQNEAQ. V dropped 4 bases and J dropped 0; count of bases not matched to a gene: 3. Profiled with immunoSEQ multiplex PCR; TCRdb holds only in-frame clones, not every one. Here the sample spans 28,000 or so clones, around three quarters being singletons. The source material was peripheral blood mononuclear cells (PBMCs), sampled before the fourth cycle of nivolumab. The origin of this receptor is a human donor with classical Hodgkin lymphoma. The V and J genes are TRBV7-8 and TRBJ1-5, with 7 bases fitting TRBD1. CDR3 loop: CASSSWDSSNQPQHF. The CDR3 DNA sequence: TGTGCCAGCAGCTCATGGGACAGTAGCAATCAGCCCCAGCATTTT.